The 17 T cell receptor beta chains below all came from one sample that was sequenced in a study of T cell responses to AZD1222 COVID-19 vaccine. Repertoires were generated with immunoSEQ multiplex PCR, while TCRdb's copy carries only in-frame clones and drops some. This table has under 200,000 clones, 92% appearing once. Sequencing used peripheral blood, obtained on day 0 of MenACWY control vaccination. These receptors were collected from an adult in good health.

The chain links TRBV12-3 or TRBV12-4 to TRBJ2-3; D call uncertain. This CDR3 spans 13 amino acids. V dropped 3 bases and J dropped 2 bases, with 6 bases sitting between them. Written as DNA, the CDR3 is TGTGCCAGCAGTTTTCAGAACACAGATACGCAGTATTTT. It specifies CASSFQNTDTQYF.

The chain links TRBV28 to TRBJ1-1, with D possibly matching TRBD1 (5 bases). Looked up from germline, CDR1 is MDHEN and CDR2 is SYDVKM. There are 15 residues in the CDR3. Trimming removed 5 bases at V and 1 base at J, with 14 bases between. Here the CDR3 DNA reads TGTGCCAGCAGTCCTTGGGGGAGGCCGAACACTGAAGCTTTCTTT. This codes for CASSPWGRPNTEAFF.

V is TRBV11-2 and J is TRBJ1-1; D perhaps matches TRBD1 (5 bases). V was cut by 5 bases and J by 3 bases, with 16 bases left in between. This CDR3 comprises 15 residues. Germline CDR1 is SGHAT and CDR2 is FQNNGV. CDR3 nucleotide sequence: TGTGCCAGCAGCGCGGGAGCAGGAGGGGACACTGAAGCTTTCTTT. Translation gives CASSAGAGGDTEAFF.

The chain employs TRBV14 and TRBJ2-2; D tentatively reads TRBD1 or TRBD2 (5 bases each). CDR3 length: 16 amino acids. Germline V gene lookup returns CDR1 SGHDN and CDR2 FVKESK. Trimming cost V 3 bases and J 4 bases, with 15 bases left between them. The CDR3 sequence is CASSQAGRTGTGELFF. CDR3 nucleotides: TGTGCCAGCAGCCAGGCAGGGAGAACGGGCACCGGGGAGCTGTTTTTT.

The rearrangement joins TRBV7-9 to TRBJ2-1; D is undetermined. Trimming pared 2 bases from V and 7 bases from J, leaving 12 bases between. The germline V gene has CDR1 SEHNR and CDR2 FQNEAQ (reference sequence). The CDR3 length is 14 residues. CDR3 DNA sequence: TGTGCCAGCAGCTTATCAGCTGTCGGTAATGAGCAGTTCTTC. The encoded protein is CASSLSAVGNEQFF.

The V call is TRBV30, the J call TRBJ2-2, with D possibly matching TRBD2 (6 bases). The CDR3 sequence is 14 residues long. Trimming stripped 2 bases from V and 5 bases from J, with 12 bases between. Looked up from germline, CDR1 is GTSNPN and CDR2 is SVGIG (reference sequence). This CDR3 reads CAWSRDRGTGELFF. The CDR3 bases are TGTGCCTGGAGTCGGGACCGGGGGACCGGGGAGCTGTTTTTT.

The chain recombines TRBV15 with TRBJ1-1; D gene uncertain. Germline V lookup: CDR1 LNHNV, CDR2 YYDKDF (reference sequence). The CDR3 totals 14 residues. Trimming left V 1 base short and J 5 bases short, with 11 bases between. This CDR3 reads CATSRVAAATEAFF. CDR3 sequence (DNA): TGTGCCACCAGCAGAGTCGCAGCAGCAACTGAAGCTTTCTTT.

The V and J genes are TRBV5-1 and TRBJ2-1, with 8 nucleotides matching TRBD2. V was clipped by 5 bases and J by 5 bases; unmatched bases: 12. This CDR3 contains 16 residues. Looked up from germline, CDR1 is SGHRS and CDR2 is YFSETQ. DNA for the CDR3: TGCGCCAGCAGGCCCCAGGTGGGCGGGAGGCACAATGAGCAGTTCTTC. It translates to CASRPQVGGRHNEQFF.

The V call is TRBV4-3, the J call TRBJ1-2, with D possibly TRBD1 on 6 matching bases. CDR1 is LGHNA, CDR2 YSLEER, per germline. The CDR3 is 13 residues long. Between the trimmed V and J ends, which lost 1 base and 7 bases, there was a span of 10 bases. DNA of the CDR3: TGCGCCAGCAGCCAAGCAAGGGGGGCTGGCTACACCTTC. Amino acid sequence: CASSQARGAGYTF.

The CDR3 DNA is TGTGCCGCATCGAGGGAGGTTCGAGAGACCCAGTACTTC. Amino acids: CAASREVRETQYF. The V gene is TRBV19, the J gene TRBJ2-5, with a possible D match to TRBD2 (6 bases). CDR3 length: 13 residues. V was pared by 11 bases and J by 4 bases, with 17 bases between. The germline V gene encodes CDR1 LNHDA and CDR2 SQIVND (reference sequence).

This clone was observed a single time. The rearrangement links TRBV5-1 to TRBJ2-7; D unclear. The CDR3 extends over 14 amino acids. Trimming removed 3 bases from V and 3 bases from J, with 13 bases in between. Germline assignment: CDR1 SGHRS and CDR2 YFSETQ. The DNA of the CDR3 is TGCGCCAGCAGCTCGAGAACTGCGAGCTACGAGCAGTACTTC. It yields the protein CASSSRTASYEQYF.

The rearrangement links TRBV27 to TRBJ2-5; 7 bases are a match to TRBD1. Germline assignment: CDR1 MNHEY and CDR2 SMNVEV (reference sequence). Trimming at V came to 6 bases and at J to 5 bases, leaving 15 bases not matched to a gene. The CDR3 has 16 amino acids. CDR3 nucleotide sequence: TGTGCCAGCAGACCCGGGAAAGGGGGCGGTGCTGAGACCCAGTACTTC. Protein sequence: CASRPGKGGGAETQYF.

The chain carries TRBV5-1 and TRBJ2-1, with D perhaps TRBD2 (5 bases). Germline CDR1 reads SGHRS; CDR2 reads YFSETQ. V gave up 3 bases and J gave up 0 bases, with 13 bases separating them. The CDR3 has 16 residues. CDR3 bases: TGCGCCAGCAGCTGGGCCGGGGATAGCTCCTACAATGAGCAGTTCTTC. This codes for CASSWAGDSSYNEQFF.

CDR3 residues: CASSLEWGISSYEQYF. The CDR3 coding sequence is TGTGCCAGCAGTTTGGAATGGGGAATAAGCTCCTACGAGCAGTACTTC. The chain is built from TRBV28 and TRBJ2-7; D unresolved. The CDR3 loop spans 16 amino acids. Germline loops: CDR1 MDHEN, CDR2 SYDVKM. V gave up 3 bases and J gave up 0 bases, with 15 bases separating them.

The V gene is TRBV7-2, the J gene TRBJ2-3, with a weak D call TRBD2 (6 bases). Trimming stripped 1 base from V and 5 bases from J, with 13 bases between. Germline V gene lookup returns CDR1 SGHTA and CDR2 FQGNSA. The CDR3 runs to 15 residues. The CDR3, as DNA: TGTGCCAGCAGCTTAGATGGCGGGATGGGAGATACGCAGTATTTT. This translates into CASSLDGGMGDTQYF. Complete variable domain (other parts from reference TRBV7-2 and TRBJ2-3): GAGVSQSPSNKVTEKGKDVELRCDPISGHTALYWYRQSLGQGLEFLIYFQGNSAPDKSGLPSDRFSAERTGGSVSTLTIQRTQQEDSAVYLCASSLDGGMGDTQYFGPGTRLTVL.

The rearrangement links TRBV9 to TRBJ2-7; tentatively, D is TRBD2 (5 bases). This CDR3 region has 15 residues. The germline V and J ends were trimmed by 0 bases and 2 bases, with 12 bases remaining between them. Looked up from germline, CDR1 is SGDLS and CDR2 is YYNGEE. DNA of the CDR3: TGTGCCAGCAGCGTAGTACCTAGCCCAACCTACGAGCAGTACTTC. As protein: CASSVVPSPTYEQYF. The full variable domain, with the rest looked up from reference TRBV9 and TRBJ2-7, is DSGVTQTPKHLITATGQRVTLRCSPRSGDLSVYWYQQSLDQGLQFLIQYYNGEERAKGNILERFSAQQFPDLHSELNLSSLELGDSALYFCASSVVPSPTYEQYFGPGTRLTVT.

J is TRBJ1-3 and V is TRBV4-1; D is unclear. This CDR3 is built from 15 residues. The V gene lost 4 bases and the J gene lost 4 bases, with 14 bases spanning the gap. The V gene's germline CDR1 is MGHRA and CDR2 YSYEKL. This chain's CDR3 is CASSLSNHLGNTIYF. As DNA, the CDR3 is TGCGCCAGCAGCCTCAGTAACCATTTGGGAAACACCATATATTTT.